This entry concerns a single T cell receptor (beta chain). What it binds is unknown. This sample is drawn from a study of memory CD4+ T cells and cytomegalovirus serostatus. The sort gate was single viable CD3+CD4+CD8-CD45RO+ cells for memory CD4+ T cells. This CDR3 comprises 15 residues. Germline CDR1 and CDR2: SGDLS and YYNGEE. Trimming pared 0 bases from V and 2 bases from J, leaving 11 bases between. Libraries were prepared by immunoSEQ multiplex PCR; TCRdb keeps only in-frame clonotypes and omits some of them. There are tens of thousands of clones in the sample; over 65% occur only once, and around 1.9% lies in the top ten. Regarding the study as a whole: About 40% of the roughly 150 known CMV-associated TCRbeta sequences appeared in CD4+ memory. Suggested: most of the CMV-linked TCR signature lies in CD4+ memory cells.

The sequence derives from an adult in good health and CMV-seronegative. The J gene is TRBJ2-5, the V gene TRBV9; the D gene could be TRBD1 or TRBD2 (6 bases each). The sample was memory CD4+ T cells from blood. The CDR3 region has the DNA TGTGCCAGCAGCGTAGAGGGGGACTGGCAAGAGACCCAGTACTTC. Protein sequence: CASSVEGDWQETQYF.